This is a list of T cell receptor beta chains from one sample in a study of cytomegalovirus exposure and HLA in healthy donors. Profiled with immunoSEQ multiplex PCR; TCRdb holds only in-frame clones, not every one. The table lists 100,000 to 150,000 clones, roughly 86% of them singletons, with about 5.3% in the top ten. Sequenced material: PBMCs. These receptors originate from a man younger than 35 in good health and CMV-seronegative. CDR3s include the opening cysteine and the closing phenylalanine or tryptophan. The order of the fields is CDR3 DNA, CDR3 protein, CDR3 length, J gene, clone size, D gene, V gene. The D gene is left open where the match is weak. Not all rows give a size; the values are once, few, many and, for expanded clones, a class.

TGCGCCAGCAGCGGGACAGGGTTGGCTAATGAAAAACTGTTTTTT	CASSGTGLANEKLFF	15	TRBJ1-4	NA	TRBD1	TRBV5-1
TGTGCCAGCAGCCCGGGACAAATCAATCAGCCCCAGCATTTT	CASSPGQINQPQHF	14	TRBJ1-5	NA	NA	TRBV2
TGTGCCAGCAGTGAAAGTAGCGGGAGCGGCACCGGGGAGCTGTTTTTT	CASSESSGSGTGELFF	16	TRBJ2-2	medium-sized	TRBD2	TRBV6-4
TGTGCCATCAGTGAGTCAAGAGGAGATACGCAGTATTTT	CAISESRGDTQYF	13	TRBJ2-3	NA	NA	TRBV10-3
TGTGCCAGCAGCTTGGACAGGGGGCTAAATGGCTACACCTTC	CASSLDRGLNGYTF	14	TRBJ1-2	NA	TRBD1	TRBV5-6
TGTGCCAGCAGCTCTGACAGAGCAACTAATGAAAAACTGTTTTTT	CASSSDRATNEKLFF	15	TRBJ1-4	NA	NA	TRBV7-9
TGCGCCAGCAGCCAAGATAAGCTAGCCCAAGAGACCCAGTACTTC	CASSQDKLAQETQYF	15	TRBJ2-5	NA	NA	TRBV4-3
TGCGCCAGCAGCTTGCAGCGCACCGGGGAGCTGTTTTTT	CASSLQRTGELFF	13	TRBJ2-2	NA	NA	TRBV5-1
TGTGCCAGCAGTGACGGGGGGGTCGGGGAGACCCAGTACTTC	CASSDGGVGETQYF	14	TRBJ2-5	few	TRBD2	TRBV6-4
TGTGCCAGCCGCGTCCCTCGGCAGACAGCGATTAATTCACCCCTCCACTTT	CASRVPRQTAINSPLHF	17	TRBJ1-6	NA	NA	TRBV2
TGTGCCAGCAGTGGGACAGGGGGCATTCAGCCCCAGCATTTT	CASSGTGGIQPQHF	14	TRBJ1-5	NA	TRBD1	TRBV6-1
TGTGCCAGTAGTATCCCGGGGGGCAAAGATACGCAGTATTTT	CASSIPGGKDTQYF	14	TRBJ2-3	NA	NA	TRBV19
TGTGCCGCGAGACAGGGGTACACCGGGGAGCTGTTTTTT	CAARQGYTGELFF	13	TRBJ2-2	NA	TRBD1	TRBV19
TGTGCCAGCAGCGGACAGGGGAACACCATATATTTT	CASSGQGNTIYF	12	TRBJ1-3	few	TRBD1	TRBV7-2
TGTGCCAGCAGAAACGCGGGGGCTGGGACTGAAGCTTTCTTT	CASRNAGAGTEAFF	14	TRBJ1-1	NA	NA	TRBV6-5
TGCGCCAGCAGCTTGCGACTAGCGTCCCACGAGCAGTACTTC	CASSLRLASHEQYF	14	TRBJ2-7	NA	TRBD2	TRBV5-1
TGTGCCAGCAGCCCCCGAGGGGGGGGGAACAATGAGCAGTTCTTC	CASSPRGGGNNEQFF	15	TRBJ2-1	NA	NA	TRBV13
TGTGCCAGCAGCCAAGTGGGGGGGGAGACTAGCGGGAGTTCCAAAAACATTCAGTACTTC	CASSQVGGETSGSSKNIQYF	20	TRBJ2-4	NA	TRBD2	TRBV4-2
TGTGCCTGGAGTGTACGTGGCCTTGGGCAGTTCTTC	CAWSVRGLGQFF	12	TRBJ2-1	NA	NA	TRBV30
TGTGCCAGCAGCCCCAGTGGGTCGGGGCGGGGGCGGAGGGAGACCCAGTACTTC	CASSPSGSGRGRRETQYF	18	TRBJ2-5	NA	NA	TRBV5-4
TGCGCCAGCAGCCAAGATAGCAAGTTCGGACTAGCGGGGGCTGGATACGAGCAGTACTTC	CASSQDSKFGLAGAGYEQYF	20	TRBJ2-7	NA	TRBD2	TRBV4-1
TGTGCCAGCAGCTTAGTTGACAGATTGAAGACTGAAGCTTTCTTT	CASSLVDRLKTEAFF	15	TRBJ1-1	once	NA	TRBV11-2
TGTGCCAGCAGCCATCGGGACAGGGAGAATGGCTACACCTTC	CASSHRDRENGYTF	14	TRBJ1-2	NA	TRBD1	TRBV6-5
TGTGCCATCAGTGAGTTACTAGCGGGAGTCGGCGGGGAGCTGTTTTTT	CAISELLAGVGGELFF	16	TRBJ2-2	NA	TRBD2	TRBV10-3
TGTGCCAGCAGCTTAGCAGGGGTGGGACAGCCCCAGCATTTT	CASSLAGVGQPQHF	14	TRBJ1-5	NA	NA	TRBV7-2
TGTGCCAGCAGTCCAGGGACAGATACGCAGTATTTT	CASSPGTDTQYF	12	TRBJ2-3	NA	NA	TRBV6-6
TGCGCCAGCAGCGACTATGACGGGATCAATGAGCAGTTCTTC	CASSDYDGINEQFF	14	TRBJ2-1	NA	NA	TRBV5-1
TGTGCCATCAGTGATGGGCCGTTCAGAGGCTACACCTTC	CAISDGPFRGYTF	13	TRBJ1-2	NA	NA	TRBV10-3
TGTGCAAGTAAGAGGGCAGGGGTAGCAGATACGCAGTATTTT	CASKRAGVADTQYF	14	TRBJ2-3	NA	NA	TRBV19
TGCGCCAGCAGCTTGGCGACAGGGGCTTACGAGCAGTACTTC	CASSLATGAYEQYF	14	TRBJ2-7	NA	TRBD1	TRBV5-1
TGTGCCAGCAGCCCTCTTTCGGGAGGGCCCTACAATGAGCAGTTCTTC	CASSPLSGGPYNEQFF	16	TRBJ2-1	once	TRBD2	TRBV5-8
TGCGCCAGCAGGAAGACTAGCGGGAACGCCTACGAGCAGTACTTC	CASRKTSGNAYEQYF	15	TRBJ2-7	NA	TRBD2	TRBV5-1
TGTGCCAGCAGCTCGACAGTTAGCAATCAGCCCCAGCATTTT	CASSSTVSNQPQHF	14	TRBJ1-5	NA	NA	TRBV7-9
TGTGCCAGCAGTGGGGAAAGCGGGGGGCCAAGGGTGTTTTTT	CASSGESGGPRVFF	14	TRBJ2-2	NA	TRBD2	TRBV2
TGTGCCAGCAGCTTAAAGGGCGGGAGGGCCTTAGAGACCCAGTACTTC	CASSLKGGRALETQYF	16	TRBJ2-5	NA	TRBD2	TRBV7-2
TGTGCCACCGAACAAGGAGGACAGGCGGGCTCTGGCTACACCTTC	CATEQGGQAGSGYTF	15	TRBJ1-2	NA	TRBD1	TRBV6-5
TGTGCCAGCAGCGTCCTGACAGGTAAAGGGAATGAGCAGTTCTTC	CASSVLTGKGNEQFF	15	TRBJ2-1	NA	NA	TRBV9
TGTGCCAGCAGCTTCGGATCGCGGCGCTTGTCTAATTCACCCCTCCACTTT	CASSFGSRRLSNSPLHF	17	TRBJ1-6	NA	NA	TRBV13
TGTGCCAGCAAAGGGGATGGGGAGCAGTACTTC	CASKGDGEQYF	11	TRBJ2-7	NA	NA	TRBV7-9
TGTGCCAGCCGAGAGACCGGGACTAGCGGGAGGGAGACCCAGTACTTC	CASRETGTSGRETQYF	16	TRBJ2-5	NA	TRBD2	TRBV2
TGTGCCAGCAGTGAAGTCCGTAGCTCTGGAAACACCATATATTTT	CASSEVRSSGNTIYF	15	TRBJ1-3	NA	NA	TRBV6-1
TGCGCCAGCAGCTTGACTAGCGGGATACACGAGCAGTACTTC	CASSLTSGIHEQYF	14	TRBJ2-7	NA	TRBD2	TRBV5-1
TGTGCCAGCAGTTTGGTTCCCGGACGCGGAGGGGATTCACCCCTCCACTTT	CASSLVPGRGGDSPLHF	17	TRBJ1-6	NA	NA	TRBV28
TGTGCCAGCAGTGGGGGGGGGACAGGGGCCAACACCGGGGAGCTGTTTTTT	CASSGGGTGANTGELFF	17	TRBJ2-2	NA	TRBD1	TRBV27
TGTGCCAGCAGCTTAGTAGGAGGTGGCGGGGAGCTGTTTTTT	CASSLVGGGGELFF	14	TRBJ2-2	NA	NA	TRBV11-3
TGCGCCAGCAGCGTGACGGGCCGGACAACATCAGATACGCAGTATTTT	CASSVTGRTTSDTQYF	16	TRBJ2-3	once	NA	TRBV5-1
TGTGCCAGCAGCTTAGTTGCCGGAGACAATGAGCAGTTCTTC	CASSLVAGDNEQFF	14	TRBJ2-1	NA	NA	TRBV7-2
TGTGCCAGCAGTGACCCCAGAGGACAGGGGGATGAGCAGTTCTTC	CASSDPRGQGDEQFF	15	TRBJ2-1	NA	TRBD1	TRBV25-1
TGTGCCACCAGCAGAGTTGGACAGCTGAATGAAAAACTGTTTTTT	CATSRVGQLNEKLFF	15	TRBJ1-4	NA	NA	TRBV15
TGTGCCAGCAGCTTAGAAGGACAGGGGAGTCATGAGCAGTTCTTC	CASSLEGQGSHEQFF	15	TRBJ2-1	NA	TRBD1	TRBV11-3
TGTGCCAGCAGCTCCTGGGGTCCAGGGAACACCTATAATTCACCCCTCCACTTT	CASSSWGPGNTYNSPLHF	18	TRBJ1-6	NA	NA	TRBV5-6
TGTGCCAGCAGTTTACGGGACAATAGCTACAATGAGCAGTTCTTC	CASSLRDNSYNEQFF	15	TRBJ2-1	NA	NA	TRBV27